A single sample gave rise to the 25 T cell receptor beta chains below, sequenced in a study of T-cell memory formation after mild COVID-19. TCRdb independently ran MiXCR on the 5' RACE reads; one entry per CDR3 protein. The sample shows 100,000 to 150,000 distinct CDR3 sequences, approximately 17% of them seen only once. The sequencing sample was made of PBMCs or a T cell subset sorted from them (not recorded which). These receptors all come from a man younger than 35 who had mild COVID-19 (a few samples of this study predate the infection). Cell type and time point are not known.

This clonotype was observed a few times. The chain couples TRBV18 to TRBJ2-7, with TRBD1 matching 9 bases. Germline CDR1 and CDR2: KGHSH and LQKENI. V was clipped by 3 bases and J by 2 bases; unmatched bases: 8. The CDR3 is 16 amino acids. The CDR3: CASSPFRDRATYEQYV. CDR3 bases: TGTGCCAGCTCACCGTTCCGGGACAGGGCGACCTACGAGCAGTACGTC.

This chain links TRBV7-2 with TRBJ1-2; unclear D gene. Trimming cost V 1 base and J 8 bases, with 11 bases left between them. CDR1 and CDR2 from the germline V gene are SGHTA and FQGNSA. CDR3 length: 13 residues. In nucleotides, the CDR3 is TGTGCCAGCAGCTTAGGGCGAAACGGAGGCTACACCTTC. Protein: CASSLGRNGGYTF.

This clonotype has just a few counts. V and J are TRBV6-6 and TRBJ2-7; D unclear. This CDR3 is built from 12 residues. CDR1 is MNHNY and CDR2 is SVGAGI in the germline V gene (reference sequence). The V end lost 7 bases, the J end lost 1 base, and 8 bases lay between the germline ends. Here the CDR3 reads CASNHGSYEQYF. The DNA for the CDR3 is TGTGCCAGCAACCACGGATCCTACGAGCAGTACTTC.

The gene calls are TRBV4-2 and TRBJ2-2, with 7 bases identical to TRBD2. With V trimmed by 4 bases and J by 0 bases, 8 bases remained unmatched. This CDR3 comprises 17 residues. Per germline, CDR1 LGHNA and CDR2 YNFKEQ. CDR3 amino acids: CASSPLGRGPNTGELFF. CDR3 in DNA: TGTGCCAGCAGCCCCCTGGGGAGGGGCCCGAACACCGGGGAGCTGTTTTTT.

In its sample, this clonotype was seen a few times. The chain links TRBV7-3 to TRBJ2-2; TRBD2 might be the D (5 bases). There are 15 residues in the CDR3. From germline, CDR1 is SGHTA and CDR2 FQGTGA. V was shortened by 5 bases and J by 1 base, with 11 bases between the two germline ends. CDR3 in amino acids: CASSPTGRNTGELFF. CDR3 DNA sequence: TGTGCCAGCAGCCCCACGGGGAGGAACACCGGGGAGCTGTTTTTT.

This clonotype came up a few times. CDR3 sequence reads: CASRPFAGGPFNEQFF. The CDR3 coding sequence is TGTGCCAGCAGACCTTTTGCGGGGGGCCCGTTCAATGAGCAGTTCTTC. The rearrangement uses TRBV6-6 and TRBJ2-1; 8 nucleotides match TRBD2. With V trimmed by 6 bases and J by 6 bases, 13 bases remained unmatched. The CDR3 spans 16 residues. Looked up from germline, CDR1 is MNHNY and CDR2 is SVGAGI (reference sequence).

This clonotype was recorded a few times. V usage is TRBV11-1 and J usage is TRBJ2-7, with TRBD2 identical over 12 bases. Germline V CDR1 and CDR2: SGHAT, FQDESV (reference sequence). The V and J ends lost 5 bases and 4 bases, in that order; junction bases with no gene match: 6. The CDR3 spans 15 residues. CDR3 nucleotide sequence: TGTGCCAGCAGCCATTCTGGACTAGCGGGGTACGAGCAGTACGTC. It specifies CASSHSGLAGYEQYV.

The table lists this clonotype with a few counts. The J gene is TRBJ2-3, the V gene TRBV7-2; D gene ambiguous. V was clipped by 5 bases and J by 8 bases, with 11 bases between them. The CDR3 extends over 12 amino acids. Germline values: CDR1 SGHTA, CDR2 FQGNSA. CDR3 sequence reads: CASSPRSGTQYF. CDR3 DNA: TGTGCCAGCAGCCCCCGATCTGGTACGCAGTATTTT.

The V call is TRBV7-6, the J call TRBJ1-5; no clear D gene. V lost 4 bases, J lost 5 bases, and 9 bases lay in between. The CDR3 length is 13 residues. Germline CDR1 reads SGHVS; CDR2 reads FNYEAQ. The CDR3 is CASSSGYHQPQHF. The CDR3 nucleotides are TGTGCCAGCAGCTCCGGGTATCATCAGCCCCAGCATTTT.

This chain links TRBV3-1 with TRBJ2-3, with D possibly being TRBD2 (6 bases). Germline CDR1 is LGHDT and CDR2 is YNNKEL (reference sequence). This CDR3 has 14 residues. V was pared by 9 bases and J by 1 base, with 14 bases between. CDR3 DNA sequence: TGTGCCAGTGGAGGAGGGCGGCGCACAGATACGCAGTATTTT. It yields the protein CASGGGRRTDTQYF.

This chain uses TRBV25-1 with TRBJ1-6; maybe TRBD1 (6 bases). The ends were cut back, 6 bases at V and 6 bases at J, with 18 bases in the middle. The CDR3 consists of 16 residues. Per germline, CDR1 MGHDK and CDR2 SYGVNS. The CDR3 here is CASSLGRGPGNSPLHF. CDR3 in DNA: TGTGCCAGCAGCCTCGGACGGGGGCCGGGTAATTCACCCCTCCACTTT.

The J gene is TRBJ2-3, the V gene TRBV7-3, with 10 bases identical to TRBD2. The germline V gene encodes CDR1 SGHTA and CDR2 FQGTGA. J gave up 2 bases and V 5 bases, and 7 bases lay outside the gene matches. This CDR3 spans 16 amino acids. CDR3 in amino acids: CASSVSGGAFTDTQYF. The CDR3, as DNA: TGTGCCAGCAGCGTGAGCGGGGGGGCCTTCACAGATACGCAGTATTTT.

The rearrangement uses TRBV10-3 and TRBJ1-1; D not certain. The CDR3 is 16 residues long. Trimming took 0 bases from V and 0 from J, leaving 11 bases between them. Germline CDR1 is ENHRY and CDR2 is SYGVKD. DNA for the CDR3: TGTGCCATCAGTGAGTCGAGAACAGCCCTGAACACTGAAGCTTTCTTT. Translation: CAISESRTALNTEAFF.

The chain links TRBV20-1 to TRBJ2-2; maybe TRBD1 (6 bases). Germline CDR1 reads DFQATT; CDR2 reads SNEGSKA (reference sequence). Deletions cut 7 bases from V and 0 bases from J, with 9 bases between. This CDR3 spans 13 amino acids. The CDR3 sequence is CSVDSPNTGELFF. The CDR3 nucleotides read TGCAGTGTGGACAGCCCGAACACCGGGGAGCTGTTTTTT.

This chain links TRBV2 with TRBJ2-2; D remains ambiguous. Germline V lookup: CDR1 SNHLY, CDR2 FYNNEI. V was trimmed by 7 bases and J by 0 bases, leaving 15 bases between them. The CDR3 sequence is 16 residues long. CDR3 sequence: CASKGSYAANTGELFF. Here the CDR3 DNA reads TGTGCCAGCAAGGGCAGCTACGCCGCGAACACCGGGGAGCTGTTTTTT.

CDR3 coding DNA: TGTGCCAGCAGCCAGGGACAGGGAGCAGGAGAGACCCAGTACTTC. Protein product: CASSQGQGAGETQYF. V and J are TRBV6-5 and TRBJ2-5; 9 nucleotides match TRBD1. The CDR3 covers 15 residues. V gave up 6 bases and J gave up 4 bases; unmatched junction bases: 9. Germline CDR1 reads MNHEY; CDR2 reads SVGAGI.

This clonotype was seen a few times. This rearrangement joins TRBV20-1 to TRBJ2-7, with 7 bases identical to TRBD2. Germline CDR1 DFQATT, CDR2 SNEGSKA (reference sequence). The CDR3 length is 13 residues. The trim removed 6 bases at V and 2 bases at J, leaving 7 bases unmatched. CDR3 sequence reads: CSAGRAGAYEQYV. The CDR3 nucleotides read TGCAGTGCCGGAAGGGCGGGGGCCTACGAGCAGTACGTC.

This sequence joins TRBV6-2 or TRBV6-3 and TRBJ1-5; the match to TRBD1 covers 7 bases. V shed 5 bases and J 6 bases; nucleotides not matched to a gene: 4. Germline CDR1 is MNHEY and CDR2 is SVGEGT. The CDR3 consists of 13 residues. The CDR3 coding sequence is TGTGCCAGCAGTAAGACAGGGAGTCAGCCCCAGCATTTT. Amino acid sequence: CASSKTGSQPQHF.

The chain joins TRBV10-3 to TRBJ2-5; the match to TRBD1 covers 12 bases. Trimming took 11 bases from V and 3 from J; bases not matched to a gene: 4. Germline V lookup: CDR1 ENHRY, CDR2 SYGVKD. This CDR3 region has 13 residues. The DNA of the CDR3 is TGTGCCGCCGGGACAGGGGGCGAAGAGACCCAGTACTTC. Amino acid sequence: CAAGTGGEETQYF.

The rearrangement joins TRBV12-3 or TRBV12-4 to TRBJ2-4; 9 bases map to TRBD1. The CDR3 runs 15 residues. V gave up 3 bases and J gave up 8 bases; unmatched junction bases: 8. This CDR3 reads CASSFGGDRGDIQYF. DNA for the CDR3: TGTGCCAGCAGTTTCGGTGGTGACAGGGGGGACATTCAGTACTTC.

The rearrangement uses TRBV11-2 and TRBJ2-2, with a possible D match to TRBD2 (6 bases). The V gene's germline CDR1 is SGHAT and CDR2 FQNNGV. The CDR3 contains 16 residues. V lost 2 bases and J 4 bases, leaving 14 bases between the germline ends. The CDR3 sequence: CASSLRTGGTTGELFF. The CDR3 nucleotides read TGTGCCAGCAGCTTACGGACTGGGGGGACCACCGGGGAGCTGTTTTTT.

This chain uses TRBV4-3 with TRBJ2-6, with unresolved D. The germline V gene encodes CDR1 LGHNA and CDR2 YSLEER. CDR3 length equals 16 residues. V shed 0 bases and J shed 2 bases, with 8 bases lying between them. The chain's CDR3 is CASSQDGSAGANVLTF. In DNA form, the CDR3 reads TGCGCCAGCAGCCAAGATGGGTCAGCTGGGGCCAACGTCCTGACTTTC.

The rearrangement joins TRBV12-3 or TRBV12-4 to TRBJ1-6, with a weak D call TRBD1 (6 bases). This CDR3 region has 14 residues. The V end was cut by 3 bases, the J end by 10 bases, with 13 bases between. CDR3 sequence: CASSLQGRDSPLHF. The CDR3 coding sequence is TGTGCCAGCAGTTTGCAGGGGAGGGACTCACCCCTCCACTTT.

This clonotype was counted a few times. The chain carries TRBV24-1 and TRBJ2-5; 9 nucleotides match TRBD1. The J segment lost 4 bases and the V segment lost 2 bases, leaving 7 bases of the junction unmatched. Germline V gene lookup returns CDR1 KGHDR and CDR2 SFDVKD. The CDR3 has 16 amino acids. The CDR3 loop is CATSDSGTGKAETQYF. CDR3 DNA: TGTGCCACCAGTGATTCCGGGACAGGGAAAGCAGAGACCCAGTACTTC.

This clonotype was picked up a small number of times. The rearrangement uses TRBV6-2 or TRBV6-3 and TRBJ2-5; D might be TRBD1 (6 bases). The germline V gene encodes CDR1 MNHEY and CDR2 SVGEGT. Trimming pared 6 bases from V and 5 bases from J, leaving 16 bases between. The CDR3 is 14 amino acids. The CDR3 here is CASSQQGAGETQYF. The CDR3, as DNA: TGTGCCAGCAGCCAACAGGGTGCGGGTGAGACCCAGTACTTC.